This T cell receptor beta chain was captured in a study of blood T cells in healthy people across ages. Germline lookup yields CDR1 MNHNY and CDR2 SVGAGI (reference sequence). Trimming took 8 bases from V and 0 from J, leaving 12 bases between them. The CDR3 has 14 residues. This clonotype has at least ten counts. The authors ran a second PCR of roughly 6 to 11 cycles using a sample-barcoded 5' primer and a J-beta primer mix. From the 5' RACE reads, TCRdb called clonotypes with MiXCR, one entry per CDR3 protein. The profile shows approximately 810,000 distinct CDR3 sequences, less than 35% of them singletons.

This sequence joins TRBV6-6 and TRBJ2-3; no definite D call. The TCR comes from a woman aged 80 or over in good health. Sequencing was carried out using blood. The CDR3, as DNA: TGTGCCAGCTGCTATACTTCTAGCACAGATACGCAGTATTTT. It yields the protein CASCYTSSTDTQYF.